The 28 T cell receptor beta chains below were found in one sample sequenced in a study of cytomegalovirus exposure and HLA in healthy donors. Vbeta (60) and Jbeta (13) primers were used in the PCR. The data were produced by immunoSEQ multiplex PCR, yet TCRdb's version contains in-frame clones alone and is incomplete. The sample records 150,000 to 200,000 clones, 80% being singletons. What was sequenced was PBMCs. The receptors stem from a boy between 10 and 17 years old in good health and CMV-seronegative.

The chain uses TRBV4-2 and TRBJ1-6, with 8 bases aligning to TRBD1. The V gene end was trimmed by 3 bases and the J gene end by 10 bases; junction bases not matched to a gene: 8. The germline gives CDR1 LGHNA, CDR2 YNFKEQ. The CDR3 is made up of 15 amino acids. The CDR3 region has the DNA TGTGCCAGCAGCCACCCGGACAGGGAGGGCTCACCCCTCCACTTT. This codes for CASSHPDREGSPLHF.

J is TRBJ1-2 and V is TRBV27, with 7 bases lining up with TRBD1. Germline V gives CDR1 MNHEY, CDR2 SMNVEV (reference sequence). This CDR3 is 15 amino acids long. V was clipped by 5 bases and J by 2 bases; unmatched bases: 8. The CDR3 sequence: CASSLAGTVNYGYTF. The CDR3 nucleotides are TGTGCCAGCAGTCTAGCCGGGACAGTAAACTATGGCTACACCTTC.

The genes are TRBV30 and TRBJ1-4, with D possibly being TRBD1 (6 bases). V lost 4 bases and J 5 bases, leaving 11 bases between the germline ends. The CDR3 runs 13 residues. In germline, CDR1 is GTSNPN, CDR2 SVGIG (reference sequence). CDR3: CAWTGDRNEKLFF. As DNA, the CDR3 is TGTGCCTGGACAGGGGATCGGAATGAAAAACTGTTTTTT.

The rearrangement uses TRBV7-3 and TRBJ2-1; weak D call: TRBD2 (7 bases). The CDR3 contains 15 residues. Between the trimmed V and J ends, which lost 4 bases and 6 bases, there was a span of 16 bases. Germline assignment: CDR1 SGHTA and CDR2 FQGTGA. The CDR3 DNA is TGTGCCAGCAGCTCGCCCGGGGGGCAGGGCAATGAGCAGTTCTTC. As protein: CASSSPGGQGNEQFF. The full variable domain, with the rest looked up from reference TRBV7-3 and TRBJ2-1, is GAGVSQTPSNKVTEKGKYVELRCDPISGHTALYWYRQSLGQGPEFLIYFQGTGAADDSGLPNDRFFAVRPEGSVSTLKIQRTERGDSAVYLCASSSPGGQGNEQFFGPGTRLTVL.

The chain has TRBV5-1 and TRBJ2-1; 10 nucleotides line up with TRBD1. J gave up 6 bases and V 1 base, and 4 bases lay outside the gene matches. The CDR3 loop spans 15 amino acids. Germline-derived CDR1 and CDR2 are SGHRS and YFSETQ. CDR3 DNA sequence: TGCGCCAGCAGCTTGCTTCGGACAGGGGGCAATGAGCAGTTCTTC. This sequence encodes CASSLLRTGGNEQFF.

With regard to this clone: Other DNA sequences in this sample translate to the same CDR3. This chain links TRBV4-1 with TRBJ2-1, with 8 bases matching TRBD1. The junction had 5 bases not matched to a gene; V was cut back by 6 bases and J by 7 bases. Per germline, CDR1 MGHRA and CDR2 YSYEKL. This CDR3 spans 13 amino acids. The CDR3 spells CASRRQGLNEQFF. In DNA, the CDR3 is TGCGCCAGCAGGCGACAGGGGCTGAATGAGCAGTTCTTC.

This clone was observed a single time. The CDR3 region has the DNA TGTGCCAGCAGTTCACAGGGGGCCTACTATAGGAGCTCCTACGAGCAGTACTTC. It is translated as CASSSQGAYYRSSYEQYF. The genes are TRBV27 and TRBJ2-7; 9 bases agree with TRBD1. Trimming removed 4 bases from V and 0 bases from J; junction bases left unmatched: 13. The germline CDR1 and CDR2 sequences are MNHEY and SMNVEV (reference sequence). CDR3 length equals 18 residues.

This chain links TRBV5-1 with TRBJ1-2; 9 bases agree with TRBD1. V lost 5 bases and J lost 4; bases outside the gene matches: 15. This CDR3 contains 17 residues. Germline CDR1 is SGHRS and CDR2 is YFSETQ. The chain's CDR3 is CASSPGTGSYNGYGYTF. The DNA for the CDR3 is TGCGCCAGCAGTCCCGGGACAGGGAGTTACAATGGCTATGGCTACACCTTC.

The rearrangement uses TRBV19 and TRBJ1-1; tentatively, D is TRBD1 (5 bases). Trimming pared 7 bases from V and 0 bases from J, leaving 15 bases between. CDR3 size: 15 residues. Looked up from germline, CDR1 is LNHDA and CDR2 is SQIVND (reference sequence). CDR3 bases: TGTGCCAGTAAACGGGGGAGTTCCATGAACACTGAAGCTTTCTTT. Protein: CASKRGSSMNTEAFF.

To note about this clone: The junction shows a germline mismatch at one end, possibly a read error. The CDR3 sequence: CSVETGTGGEAQYF. For the CDR3, the DNA is TGCAGCGTCGAGACGGGGACAGGGGGAGAGGCCCAGTACTTC. The V and J genes are TRBV29-1 and TRBJ2-5; 11 bases are a match to TRBD1. CDR3 length: 14 residues. Per the germline V gene, CDR1 is SQVTM and CDR2 is ANQGSEA.

The chain is built from TRBV9 and TRBJ2-3; 12 bases map to TRBD2. This CDR3 spans 15 amino acids. Losses at the gene ends were 5 bases for V and 3 bases for J; bases not matched to a gene: 4. The V gene's germline CDR1 is SGDLS and CDR2 YYNGEE. The CDR3, as DNA: TGTGCCAGCAGTGATACTAGCGGGAGGACAGATACGCAGTATTTT. Its protein is CASSDTSGRTDTQYF. Variable domain in full (rest from reference TRBV9 and TRBJ2-3): DSGVTQTPKHLITATGQRVTLRCSPRSGDLSVYWYQQSLDQGLQFLIQYYNGEERAKGNILERFSAQQFPDLHSELNLSSLELGDSALYFCASSDTSGRTDTQYFGPGTRLTVL.

J is TRBJ1-1 and V is TRBV27; TRBD1 aligns across 10 bases. J gave up 0 bases and V 8 bases, and 9 bases lay outside the gene matches. Germline V lookup: CDR1 MNHEY, CDR2 SMNVEV (reference sequence). The length of the CDR3 is 16 residues. This CDR3 is CASGKGQGILNTEAFF. Here the CDR3 DNA reads TGTGCCAGCGGGAAGGGACAGGGGATCTTGAACACTGAAGCTTTCTTT.

CDR3 amino acids: CASSSTPRDGYTF. In DNA, the CDR3 is TGTGCCAGCAGCTCGACCCCACGGGATGGCTACACCTTC. The chain carries TRBV9 and TRBJ1-2; D is ambiguous. Looked up from germline, CDR1 is SGDLS and CDR2 is YYNGEE. The CDR3 runs 13 residues. V was trimmed by 4 bases and J by 6 bases, leaving 13 bases between them. Looking up the rest from reference TRBV9 and TRBJ1-2 gives the full variable domain: DSGVTQTPKHLITATGQRVTLRCSPRSGDLSVYWYQQSLDQGLQFLIQYYNGEERAKGNILERFSAQQFPDLHSELNLSSLELGDSALYFCASSSTPRDGYTFGSGTRLTVV.

V usage is TRBV30 and J usage is TRBJ1-6, with 11 bases aligning to TRBD1. The trim removed 2 bases at V and 10 bases at J, leaving 7 bases unmatched. The CDR3 is 15 amino acids. In germline, CDR1 is GTSNPN, CDR2 SVGIG (reference sequence). CDR3: CAWSNRDRGWSPLHF. CDR3 coding DNA: TGTGCCTGGAGTAATAGGGACAGGGGGTGGTCACCCCTCCACTTT.

The chain couples TRBV6-5 to TRBJ2-2, with TRBD2 identical over 10 bases. V was pared by 4 bases and J by 1 base, with 3 bases of the junction left unmatched. Looked up from germline, CDR1 is MNHEY and CDR2 is SVGAGI. The CDR3 consists of 16 residues. Here the CDR3 DNA reads TGTGCCAGCAGTTCAATAGCGGGAGGGAACACCGGGGAGCTGTTTTTT. This encodes CASSSIAGGNTGELFF.

The V gene is TRBV19, the J gene TRBJ1-1, with 9 bases fitting TRBD1. Germline V gives CDR1 LNHDA, CDR2 SQIVND (reference sequence). CDR3 length: 13 residues. The V gene end was trimmed by 7 bases and the J gene end by 7 bases; junction bases not matched to a gene: 7. The CDR3 nucleotides are TGTGCCAGTACCCGGACAGGGGCTGTTGAAGCTTTCTTT. Its protein is CASTRTGAVEAFF.

This chain connects TRBV2 to TRBJ1-1, with TRBD1 identical over 7 bases. J was trimmed by 7 bases and V by 1 base; bases with no gene match: 0. Germline V gene sequence: CDR1 SNHLY, CDR2 FYNNEI. CDR3 length: 12 amino acids. The CDR3 nucleotides are TGTGCCAGCAGTGAAGGACAGGGTGAAGCTTTCTTT. This sequence encodes CASSEGQGEAFF.

The V and J genes are TRBV2 and TRBJ2-1; D ambiguous. Germline lookup yields CDR1 SNHLY and CDR2 FYNNEI. Trimming removed 6 bases at V and 13 bases at J, with 16 bases between. The CDR3 contains 12 residues. The CDR3 DNA is TGTGCCAGCAGCGACCCCTTAGGAGACCAGTTCTTC. The encoded protein is CASSDPLGDQFF.

The CDR3 DNA reads TGTGCCAGCAGTTTATCGACGGCCAGGGGGGATGAAAAACTGTTTTTT. It specifies CASSLSTARGDEKLFF. The chain links TRBV27 to TRBJ1-4; 7 positions match TRBD1. In germline, CDR1 is MNHEY, CDR2 SMNVEV (reference sequence). This CDR3 contains 16 residues. Germline trimming cut 0 bases from V and 6 bases from J; bases unmatched to any gene: 7.

This sequence joins TRBV6-1 and TRBJ2-7; D gene uncertain. Germline V gives CDR1 MNHNS, CDR2 SASEGT. The CDR3 has 15 amino acids. The germline V and J ends were trimmed by 3 bases and 0 bases, with 12 bases remaining between them. The CDR3 nucleotides are TGTGCCAGCAGTGAGCTCTCAGGTACCTCCTACGAGCAGTACTTC. It encodes CASSELSGTSYEQYF.

This rearrangement joins TRBV11-2 to TRBJ2-2; 11 bases map to TRBD2. The length of the CDR3 is 16 residues. V lost 5 bases and J lost 4; bases outside the gene matches: 6. From germline, CDR1 is SGHAT and CDR2 FQNNGV. CDR3 in amino acids: CASSPLAGGSTGELFF. The DNA for the CDR3 is TGTGCCAGCAGCCCATTAGCGGGAGGGAGCACCGGGGAGCTGTTTTTT.

This chain connects TRBV7-9 to TRBJ2-1, with 7 bases aligning to TRBD2. Germline values: CDR1 SEHNR, CDR2 FQNEAQ (reference sequence). Unmatched junction bases numbered 12, after V lost 8 bases and J lost 5 bases. CDR3 size: 15 residues. CDR3 DNA: TGTGCCAGCTCCCAGGGAGGGAGGGCCAACAATGAGCAGTTCTTC. The encoded protein is CASSQGGRANNEQFF.

The rearrangement links TRBV6-6 to TRBJ2-3; TRBD2 matches 9 bases. There are 15 residues in the CDR3. Trimming took 0 bases from V and 4 from J; bases not matched to a gene: 2. CDR1 and CDR2 (germline): MNHNY, SVGAGI (reference sequence). DNA of the CDR3: TGTGCCAGCAGTTACTCGCGGGAGGGCGCAGATACGCAGTATTTT. It encodes CASSYSREGADTQYF.

The V call is TRBV9, the J call TRBJ2-1; the match to TRBD2 covers 7 bases. Losses at the gene ends were 4 bases for V and 2 bases for J; bases not matched to a gene: 12. CDR1 and CDR2 from the germline V gene are SGDLS and YYNGEE. This CDR3 contains 17 residues. The CDR3 here is CASSHIGREIPYNEQFF. The CDR3, as DNA: TGTGCCAGCAGCCATATCGGGCGGGAGATCCCCTACAATGAGCAGTTCTTC.

This chain links TRBV30 with TRBJ1-1, with D possibly being TRBD1 (6 bases). CDR3 length equals 14 residues. Germline V lookup: CDR1 GTSNPN, CDR2 SVGIG (reference sequence). Trimming pared 4 bases from V and 4 bases from J, leaving 16 bases between. The CDR3 spells CAWTRGLGSTEAFF. In nucleotides, the CDR3 is TGTGCCTGGACCAGGGGCCTGGGGAGCACTGAAGCTTTCTTT.

The J gene is TRBJ2-3, the V gene TRBV4-1; 8 bases are a match to TRBD1. There are 16 residues in the CDR3. Germline-derived CDR1 and CDR2 are MGHRA and YSYEKL. Losses at the gene ends were 4 bases for V and 4 bases for J; bases not matched to a gene: 10. CDR3 residues: CASSPGRGLGADTQYF. The CDR3 DNA is TGCGCCAGCAGCCCTGGCAGGGGGCTAGGTGCAGATACGCAGTATTTT.

The V gene is TRBV7-2, the J gene TRBJ2-7; D not certain. CDR1 SGHTA and CDR2 FQGNSA come from the germline V gene. This CDR3 is built from 16 residues. Trimming removed 3 bases at V and 4 bases at J, with 19 bases between. The CDR3 spells CASSLYRDLLWYEQYF. For the CDR3, the DNA is TGTGCCAGCAGCTTGTATAGAGATCTACTATGGTACGAGCAGTACTTC. Complete variable domain (other parts from reference TRBV7-2 and TRBJ2-7): GAGVSQSPSNKVTEKGKDVELRCDPISGHTALYWYRQSLGQGLEFLIYFQGNSAPDKSGLPSDRFSAERTGGSVSTLTIQRTQQEDSAVYLCASSLYRDLLWYEQYFGPGTRLTVT.

J is TRBJ1-1 and V is TRBV10-3; D unclear. V gave up 4 bases and J gave up 6 bases, with 15 bases separating them. CDR1 and CDR2 from the germline V gene are ENHRY and SYGVKD. The length of the CDR3 is 14 residues. CDR3 DNA sequence: TGTGCCATCAGTGTAGCCCTCTCGGCCGCTGAAGCTTTCTTT. It codes for CAISVALSAAEAFF.